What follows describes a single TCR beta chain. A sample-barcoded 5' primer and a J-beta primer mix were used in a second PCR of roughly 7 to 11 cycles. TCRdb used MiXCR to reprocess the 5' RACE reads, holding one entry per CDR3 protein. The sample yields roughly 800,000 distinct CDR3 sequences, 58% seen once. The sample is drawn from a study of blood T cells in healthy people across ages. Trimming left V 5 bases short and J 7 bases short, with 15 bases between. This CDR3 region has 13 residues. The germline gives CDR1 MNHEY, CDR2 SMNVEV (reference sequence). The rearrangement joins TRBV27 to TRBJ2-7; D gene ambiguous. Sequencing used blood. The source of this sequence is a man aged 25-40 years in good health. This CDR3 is CASSVNERLEQYF. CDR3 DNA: TGTGCCAGCAGTGTAAACGAACGGCTTGAGCAGTACTTC.